This T cell receptor (delta chain) was recovered during a study of γδ T cells in repeated Plasmodium falciparum infection. Gammadelta T cells were flow-sorted from PBMC into Vgamma9/Vdelta2+ and Vdelta2-negative populations for bulk analysis. This CDR3 region has 29 residues. Looked up from germline, CDR1 is TVYSNPD and CDR2 is GDNSRS (reference sequence). This clone was counted only a few times. This likely reflects a read error, since a far larger clone is one base away. Other nucleotide sequences in the sample specify the same CDR3. TCRdb re-called clones from the multiplex PCR reads using CATT. The sample carries tens of thousands of delta-chain clones, approximately 1.5% recorded once.

The sequencing input was gamma-delta T cells from blood. This TCR was recovered from a pool of human donors (malaria-infected and uninfected, not separated). The chain couples TRDV3 to TRDJ1; TRDD3 aligns across 12 bases. The CDR3 region has the DNA TGTGCCTTTAAAGTCCCCTGCCTCTTAACCAAACTGGGGGATACCCCGATCTACATGTCGTACAGCGACACCGATAAGCTCATCTTT. It specifies CAFKVPCLLTKLGDTPIYMSYSDTDKLIF.